Below are 23 T cell receptor beta chains sequenced from a single sample in a study of blood T cell repertoires in COVID-19. Measured with immunoSEQ multiplex PCR; TCRdb has only the in-frame clones, and not every one. Here the sample spans 200,000 to 250,000 clones, more than 75% being singletons. Sequences were obtained from peripheral blood. Source of these receptors: an elderly man with acute or convalescent COVID-19.

V usage is TRBV5-1 and J usage is TRBJ2-1, with 10 bases that match TRBD2. With V trimmed by 6 bases and J by 4 bases, 7 bases remained unmatched. Germline lookup yields CDR1 SGHRS and CDR2 YFSETQ. CDR3 length: 15 amino acids. CDR3 in amino acids: CASTLQREGYNEQFF. Here the CDR3 DNA reads TGCGCCAGCACCCTGCAGCGGGAGGGATACAATGAGCAGTTCTTC.

The V call is TRBV19, the J call TRBJ1-5; TRBD1 aligns across 9 bases. Germline CDR1 and CDR2: LNHDA and SQIVND (reference sequence). Trimming removed 3 bases from V and 0 bases from J; junction bases left unmatched: 12. The CDR3 is made up of 19 amino acids. The chain's CDR3 is CASSMYGTGTFISNQPQHF. CDR3 coding DNA: TGTGCCAGTAGTATGTACGGGACAGGGACATTTATTAGCAATCAGCCCCAGCATTTT.

There are a few counts of this clone. The chain combines TRBV15 with TRBJ1-4; possible D gene TRBD1, 6 bases. Deletions cut 8 bases from V and 3 bases from J, with 7 bases between. Looked up from germline, CDR1 is LNHNV and CDR2 is YYDKDF (reference sequence). This CDR3 is 12 amino acids long. The DNA of the CDR3 is TGTGCCACCGGACAGCCTAATGAAAAACTGTTTTTT. The encoded protein is CATGQPNEKLFF.

The chain recombines TRBV27 with TRBJ2-1, with D possibly matching TRBD2 (6 bases). CDR3 length equals 14 residues. Germline V gene sequence: CDR1 MNHEY, CDR2 SMNVEV (reference sequence). Trimming cost V 5 bases and J 0 bases, with 8 bases left between them. The CDR3 loop reads CASSRDFSYNEQFF. CDR3 nucleotide sequence: TGTGCCAGCAGTAGGGACTTCTCCTACAATGAGCAGTTCTTC.

This clone was counted only a few times. Other DNA sequences within the sample encode an identical CDR3. V usage is TRBV28 and J usage is TRBJ2-3, with TRBD1 identical over 7 bases. Trimming at V came to 5 bases and at J to 1 base, leaving 6 bases not matched to a gene. CDR3 length: 15 residues. CDR1 is MDHEN, CDR2 SYDVKM, per germline. The CDR3 here is CASSPPTGGTDTQYF. The CDR3 coding sequence is TGTGCCAGCAGTCCTCCTACAGGGGGCACAGATACGCAGTATTTT. Full variable domain (remainder filled in from reference TRBV28 and TRBJ2-3): DVKVTQSSRYLVKRTGEKVFLECVQDMDHENMFWYRQDPGLGLRLIYFSYDVKMKEKGDIPEGYSVSREKKERFSLILESASTNQTSMYLCASSPPTGGTDTQYFGPGTRLTVL.

The J gene is TRBJ1-1, the V gene TRBV6-2 or TRBV6-3; D is uncertain. V was clipped by 3 bases and J by 7 bases, with 12 bases between them. The length of the CDR3 is 13 residues. Germline V gene data show CDR1 as MNHEY and CDR2 as SVGEGT. This CDR3 is CASSYALESEAFF. CDR3 sequence (DNA): TGTGCCAGCAGTTATGCATTAGAGAGTGAAGCTTTCTTT.

The V gene is TRBV20-1, the J gene TRBJ2-7, with 12 bases that match TRBD2. The CDR3 sequence is 15 residues long. Looked up from germline, CDR1 is DFQATT and CDR2 is SNEGSKA (reference sequence). The V segment lost 3 bases and the J segment 6 bases; nucleotides outside the gene matches: 9. The chain's CDR3 is CSASRPLAGGIEQYF. The DNA of the CDR3 is TGCAGTGCTAGTCGGCCACTAGCGGGAGGTATCGAGCAGTACTTC.

The chain employs TRBV5-4 and TRBJ2-5, with 10 bases matching TRBD2. V lost 4 bases to trimming and J lost 5 bases; unmatched junction nucleotides: 5. CDR3 length: 14 amino acids. Germline CDR1 SGHNT, CDR2 YYREEE (reference sequence). CDR3 sequence reads: CASSQSGGAETQYF. The CDR3 DNA reads TGTGCCAGCAGCCAAAGCGGGGGGGCCGAGACCCAGTACTTC.

About this clone: Sequence at one end of the junction differs from germline and may be a read error. The rearrangement links TRBV7-7 to TRBJ2-5, with D uncertain. CDR1 and CDR2 (germline): SSHAT, FNYEAQ (reference sequence). CDR3 size: 13 residues. The CDR3 bases are TGTGCTAGCAGCTTCGCGGTTCAAGAGACCCAGTACTTC. Its translation is CASSFAVQETQYF.

The rearrangement joins TRBV2 to TRBJ2-7; 7 bases are shared with TRBD1. Germline CDR1 and CDR2: SNHLY and FYNNEI. This CDR3 comprises 14 residues. The junction had 4 bases not matched to a gene; V was cut back by 4 bases and J by 1 base. This CDR3 is CASSGTGLSYEQYF. DNA for the CDR3: TGTGCCAGCAGTGGGACAGGCCTTTCCTACGAGCAGTACTTC.

The chain has TRBV5-4 and TRBJ1-6, with 9 bases identical to TRBD1. The CDR3 runs 16 residues. From germline, CDR1 is SGHNT and CDR2 YYREEE (reference sequence). J gave up 9 bases and V 0 bases, and 7 bases lay outside the gene matches. CDR3 residues: CASSLDRGRRPSPLHF. DNA for the CDR3: TGTGCCAGCAGCTTGGACAGGGGGCGAAGACCTTCACCCCTCCACTTT.

V and J are TRBV3-1 (or the pseudogene TRBV3-2) and TRBJ2-5; possibly TRBD2 for D (5 bases). V gave up 4 bases and J gave up 4 bases, with 16 bases separating them. Germline V gene data show CDR1 as LGHDT and CDR2 as YNNKEL (reference sequence). The CDR3 has 15 residues. The CDR3 coding sequence is TGTGCCAGCAGCCTCCGCGAGGGAAGAGGAGAGACCCAGTACTTC. Protein product: CASSLREGRGETQYF.

The chain is built from TRBV9 and TRBJ2-3; TRBD1 matches at 10 bases. From germline, CDR1 is SGDLS and CDR2 YYNGEE. CDR3 length equals 14 residues. The J segment lost 9 bases and the V segment lost 4 bases, leaving 8 bases of the junction unmatched. The CDR3 spells CASSSGTGVGTQYF. CDR3 bases: TGTGCCAGCAGCAGCGGGACAGGGGTAGGCACGCAGTATTTT.

The rearrangement uses TRBV19 and TRBJ2-1; D gene uncertain. The germline V and J ends were trimmed by 10 bases and 0 bases, with 13 bases remaining between them. Germline lookup yields CDR1 LNHDA and CDR2 SQIVND (reference sequence). This CDR3 has 14 amino acids. CDR3 sequence: CATVGRNSYNEQFF. DNA for the CDR3: TGTGCCACCGTTGGGCGCAACTCCTACAATGAGCAGTTCTTC.

The chain links TRBV24-1 to TRBJ1-4; TRBD1 aligns across 7 bases. Germline V gene data show CDR1 as KGHDR and CDR2 as SFDVKD. V shed 5 bases, J shed 3 bases, and the junction held 2 bases outside the gene matches. CDR3 size: 14 residues. CDR3 protein: CATSVGTANEKLFF. The CDR3 bases are TGTGCCACCAGTGTTGGGACAGCTAATGAAAAACTGTTTTTT.

The rearrangement uses TRBV3-1 (or the pseudogene TRBV3-2) and TRBJ1-1; 7 bases are a match to TRBD1. This CDR3 region has 16 residues. The trim removed 4 bases at V and 10 bases at J, leaving 18 bases unmatched. Germline-derived CDR1 and CDR2 are LGHDT and YNNKEL (reference sequence). The CDR3 coding sequence is TGTGCCAGCAGCCCAGTACAGGGGAGCAATGGGGTGAGAGCTTTCTTT. It specifies CASSPVQGSNGVRAFF.

This clone was picked up one time. The genes are TRBV15 and TRBJ1-2; D ambiguous. The CDR3 runs 12 residues. Trimming took off 3 bases at V and 4 bases at J, with 6 bases between the two ends. Germline loops: CDR1 LNHNV, CDR2 YYDKDF (reference sequence). The CDR3 DNA sequence: TGTGCCACCAGCAGCGGGGTCTATGGCTACACCTTC. This sequence encodes CATSSGVYGYTF.

This clone was seen only a few times. The chain joins TRBV19 to TRBJ2-7, with D possibly matching TRBD2 (6 bases). Germline loops: CDR1 LNHDA, CDR2 SQIVND (reference sequence). The V end lost 3 bases, the J end lost 5 bases, and 20 bases lay between the germline ends. There are 16 residues in the CDR3. The CDR3 here is CASSIRSRRVADEQYF. CDR3 nucleotide sequence: TGTGCCAGTAGTATCCGTTCCCGGAGGGTGGCTGACGAGCAGTACTTC.

The chain recombines TRBV28 with TRBJ2-4, with 9 bases aligning to TRBD1. In germline, CDR1 is MDHEN, CDR2 SYDVKM. The CDR3 runs 14 residues. V was pared by 5 bases and J by 9 bases, with 8 bases of the junction left unmatched. The CDR3 DNA reads TGTGCCAGCAGTCCGATGGGGACAGGGCCCATTCAGTACTTC. Translation: CASSPMGTGPIQYF.

The chain carries TRBV10-2 and TRBJ1-4, with D possibly being TRBD1 (6 bases). Per germline, CDR1 WSHSY and CDR2 SAAADI. This CDR3 region has 14 residues. The ends were cut back, 9 bases at V and 4 bases at J, with 15 bases in the middle. The CDR3 bases are TGCGCCAGTAGGGAGGCAGGGGTTAATGAAAAACTGTTTTTT. Protein sequence: CASREAGVNEKLFF.

The rearrangement uses TRBV15 and TRBJ2-2, with D unresolved. The CDR3 runs 14 residues. Germline assignment: CDR1 LNHNV and CDR2 YYDKDF (reference sequence). Trimming left V 4 bases short and J 4 bases short, with 10 bases between. CDR3 in amino acids: CATSKAAITGELFF. The CDR3 bases are TGTGCCACCAGCAAAGCCGCTATCACCGGGGAGCTGTTTTTT.

This chain joins TRBV6-5 and TRBJ2-3; 11 bases agree with TRBD2. V lost 0 bases and J lost 6; bases outside the gene matches: 2. CDR1 MNHEY and CDR2 SVGAGI come from the germline V gene. This CDR3 is 15 amino acids long. CDR3 protein: CASSYSGLAADTQYF. DNA of the CDR3: TGTGCCAGCAGTTACTCGGGACTAGCGGCCGATACGCAGTATTTT.

This clone was detected a few times. The chain combines TRBV28 with TRBJ1-1; a weak D match, TRBD1 (6 bases). The CDR3 has 12 amino acids. Germline V CDR1 and CDR2: MDHEN, SYDVKM. The V end lost 1 base, the J end lost 12 bases, and 12 bases lay between the germline ends. This CDR3 is CASSLSTGLTFF. CDR3 DNA: TGTGCCAGCAGTTTATCCACAGGGTTGACTTTCTTT.